These T cell receptor beta chains were read from a single sample in a study of T cell responses to AZD1222 COVID-19 vaccine. The data were produced by immunoSEQ multiplex PCR, yet TCRdb's version contains in-frame clones alone and is incomplete. There are 70,000 or so clones in the sample; around 90% occur only once, and approximately 25% lies in the top ten. This material consisted of peripheral blood, taken on day 0 of AZD1222 vaccination. These receptors were collected from an adult in good health. Each CDR3 is given with its conserved first and last residue. The order of the fields is D gene, J gene, V gene, clone size, CDR3 DNA, CDR3 protein. D genes are given only for firm matches. Where a row states a size, it is once, few, many or the class of an expanded clone; other rows omit it.

- TRBJ1-5 TRBV19 - TGTGCCAGTAGTGCGCAGGGAAGTCAGCCCCAGCATTTT CASSAQGSQPQHF
- TRBJ1-2 TRBV30 - TGTGCCTGGAGTGAAGACCTCTATGGCTACACCTTC CAWSEDLYGYTF
TRBD1 TRBJ1-2 TRBV7-2 - TGTGCCAGCAGCGTAAGCGGGACAGACTATGGCTACACCTTC CASSVSGTDYGYTF
TRBD2 TRBJ2-2 TRBV27 few TGTGCTGCTAGGCGGGGGGATAACACCGGGGAGCTGTTTTTT CAARRGDNTGELFF
- TRBJ2-6 TRBV6-2/TRBV6-3 - TGTGCCAGCAGCCTCGGACAGAGTCTCTCTGGGGCCAACGTCCTGACTTTC CASSLGQSLSGANVLTF
TRBD1 TRBJ1-2 TRBV6-6 - TGTGCCAGCACCTATTCCACGGGGACAGTGGGCTACACCTTC CASTYSTGTVGYTF
- TRBJ1-5 TRBV21-1 - TGTGCCAGCAGCAAAGAGGGGCAGTCTATCTCCAATCAGCCCCAGCATTTT CASSKEGQSISNQPQHF
- TRBJ1-2 TRBV27 - TGTGCCAGCAGTCTAAGGCTTAATAAGGGGGACTATGGCTACACCTTC CASSLRLNKGDYGYTF
- TRBJ2-7 TRBV12-3/TRBV12-4 - TGTGCCAGCAGTCAATCTGTCGAGCAGTACTTC CASSQSVEQYF
TRBD1 TRBJ1-6 TRBV30 - TGTGCCTGCACAGGGGAGTACAATTCACCCCTCCACTTT CACTGEYNSPLHF